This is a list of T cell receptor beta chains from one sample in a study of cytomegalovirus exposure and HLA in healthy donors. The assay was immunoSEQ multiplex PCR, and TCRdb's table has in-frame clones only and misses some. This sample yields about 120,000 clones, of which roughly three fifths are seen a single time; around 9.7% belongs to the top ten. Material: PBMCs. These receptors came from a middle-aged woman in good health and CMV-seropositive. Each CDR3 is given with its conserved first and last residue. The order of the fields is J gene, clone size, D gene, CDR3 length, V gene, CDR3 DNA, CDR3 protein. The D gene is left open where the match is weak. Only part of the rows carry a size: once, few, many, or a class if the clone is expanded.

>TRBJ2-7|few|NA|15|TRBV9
TGTGCCAGCAGCGTGGCGGGCGGGTCTGCCTACGAGCAGTACTTC
CASSVAGGSAYEQYF
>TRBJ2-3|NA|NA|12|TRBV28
TGTGCCAGCACCCCTGACCGGGTTACGCAGTATTTT
CASTPDRVTQYF
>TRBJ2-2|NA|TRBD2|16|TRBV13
TGTGCCACCCAAACTAGCGGGAAAATGGGGACCGGGGAGCTGTTTTTT
CATQTSGKMGTGELFF
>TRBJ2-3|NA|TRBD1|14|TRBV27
TGTGCCAGCAGTTTAGTGGGACAGGGAAATACGCAGTATTTT
CASSLVGQGNTQYF
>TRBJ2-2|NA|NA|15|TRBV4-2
TGTGCCAGCAGCACGCCCGGTGACTTCGGCGGGGAGCTGTTTTTT
CASSTPGDFGGELFF
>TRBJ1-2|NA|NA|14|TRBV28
TGTGCCAGCAGTTTTCCAGAATCTCCCTATGGCTACACCTTC
CASSFPESPYGYTF
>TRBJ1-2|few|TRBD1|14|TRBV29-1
TGCAGCGTTCCCACCCGGGAAAAGGGGGCGAGCTACACCTTC
CSVPTREKGASYTF
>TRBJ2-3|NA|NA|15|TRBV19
TGTGCCAGTAGTTTTGGGCCTTCCTTCACAGATACGCAGTATTTT
CASSFGPSFTDTQYF
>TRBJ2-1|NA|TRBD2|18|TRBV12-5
TGTGCTAGTGGCCCGTTCCCGCCTAGCGGGAGTAGGTACAATGAGCAGTTCTTC
CASGPFPPSGSRYNEQFF
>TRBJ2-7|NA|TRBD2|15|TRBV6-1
TGTGCCAGCAGTTCAGGACTAGCAGGTCCCTACGAGCAGTACTTC
CASSSGLAGPYEQYF
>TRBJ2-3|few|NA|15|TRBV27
TGTGCCAGCAGTTTAATGGGGGGAGGCACAGATACGCAGTATTTT
CASSLMGGGTDTQYF
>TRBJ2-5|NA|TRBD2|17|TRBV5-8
TGTGCCAGCAGCTCTCCTTTAGCGGGAGGGCCCCAAGAGACCCAGTACTTC
CASSSPLAGGPQETQYF
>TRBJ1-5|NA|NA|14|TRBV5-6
TGTGCCAGCAGCGGGGGGGGCGCGAATCAGCCCCAGCATTTT
CASSGGGANQPQHF
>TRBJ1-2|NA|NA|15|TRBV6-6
TGTGCCAGCAGTTACTCTCCCAGGGTGGGCAATGGCTACACCTTC
CASSYSPRVGNGYTF
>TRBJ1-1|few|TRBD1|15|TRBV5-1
TGCGCCAGCAGCCCCGAGGGGGCAAAGAACACTGAAGCTTTCTTT
CASSPEGAKNTEAFF
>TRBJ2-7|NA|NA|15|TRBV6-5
TGTGCCAGCAGGCCTGGAGGCGAGTCGGGACACGAGCAGTACTTC
CASRPGGESGHEQYF
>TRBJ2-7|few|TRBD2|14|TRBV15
TGTGCCACCAGCATTAGCGGGAACGCCTACGAGCAGTACTTC
CATSISGNAYEQYF
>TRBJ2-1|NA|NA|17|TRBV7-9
TGTGCCAGCAGCCTTAAACCTGGCAGGGCCGTTAACAATGAGCAGTTCTTC
CASSLKPGRAVNNEQFF
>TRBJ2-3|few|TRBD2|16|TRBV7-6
TGTGCCAGCAGCCCCGGGAGCGGGGAGACGGCGGATACGCAGTATTTT
CASSPGSGETADTQYF
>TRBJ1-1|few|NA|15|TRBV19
TGTGCCAGTAGTATTATCTCAGGGTCGAACACTGAAGCTTTCTTT
CASSIISGSNTEAFF
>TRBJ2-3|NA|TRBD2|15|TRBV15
TGTGCCACCAGCACAGGACTAGTTGGCACAGATACGCAGTATTTT
CATSTGLVGTDTQYF
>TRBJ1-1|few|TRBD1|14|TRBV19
TGTGCCAGTAGTATCACAGGGGGCTACACTGAAGCTTTCTTT
CASSITGGYTEAFF
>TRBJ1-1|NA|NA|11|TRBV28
TGTGCCAGCAGTTCCCGGCGGGGAGCTTTCTTT
CASSSRRGAFF
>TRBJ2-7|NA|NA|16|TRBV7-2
TGTGCCAGCAGCTTACCCCAGTGGCGGGAAAATTACGAGCAGTACTTC
CASSLPQWRENYEQYF
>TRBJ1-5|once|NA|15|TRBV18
TGTGCCAGCTCACCCCTGGAGGGGCCAGGTCAGCCCCAGCATTTT
CASSPLEGPGQPQHF
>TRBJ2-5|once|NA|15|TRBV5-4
TGTGCTAGCAGCTTTACGCTAGCTCATTCGGAGACCCAGTACTTC
CASSFTLAHSETQYF
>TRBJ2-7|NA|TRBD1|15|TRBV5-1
TGCGCCAGCAGTTCTGACAGGGGGGAGTCCTACGAGCAGTACTTC
CASSSDRGESYEQYF